These 21 T cell receptor beta chains share one sample of origin, sequenced in a study of cytomegalovirus exposure and HLA in healthy donors. The PCR made use of 60 Vbeta and 13 Jbeta primers. Profiling relied on immunoSEQ multiplex PCR, and the TCRdb table lists in-frame clones only, not all of them. The sample data list 150,000 or so clones. Sample: PBMCs. The receptors were sampled from a woman aged 55-69 years in good health and CMV-seronegative.

The genes are TRBV4-3 and TRBJ2-7, with TRBD2 identical over 9 bases. Trimming cost V 0 bases and J 7 bases; bases outside gene matches: 10. The germline CDR1 and CDR2 sequences are LGHNA and YSLEER. This CDR3 is built from 16 residues. CDR3 region: CASSQDWASGEVEQYF. In DNA, the CDR3 is TGCGCCAGCAGCCAAGATTGGGCTAGCGGGGAAGTTGAGCAGTACTTC.

The chain joins TRBV9 to TRBJ2-1, with 7 nucleotides matching TRBD1. J lost 7 bases, V lost 0 bases, and 7 bases had no gene match. CDR3 length: 15 residues. Germline values: CDR1 SGDLS, CDR2 YYNGEE. This chain's CDR3 is CASSVGPQGENEQFF. The CDR3 DNA is TGTGCCAGCAGCGTAGGACCGCAGGGGGAGAATGAGCAGTTCTTC.

The chain is built from TRBV5-1 and TRBJ2-7; D not resolved. This CDR3 has 14 amino acids. The germline V gene encodes CDR1 SGHRS and CDR2 YFSETQ. V gave up 0 bases and J gave up 1 base, with 8 bases separating them. CDR3 region: CASSLGSASYEQYF. The CDR3 DNA reads TGCGCCAGCAGCTTGGGAAGCGCTTCCTACGAGCAGTACTTC.

The CDR3 DNA follows: TGTGCCAGCAGCTCACAGGTTTATGGCAATCAGCCCCAGCATTTT. This sequence encodes CASSSQVYGNQPQHF. This chain uses TRBV7-2 with TRBJ1-5; D may be TRBD1 (5 bases). The germline gives CDR1 SGHTA, CDR2 FQGNSA. The CDR3 has 15 residues. V was trimmed by 4 bases and J by 2 bases, leaving 12 bases between them.

CDR3 in DNA: TGTGCCAGCAACCAGGGCGCCGGGGAGCTGTTTTTT. Its translation: CASNQGAGELFF. The rearrangement joins TRBV7-9 to TRBJ2-2; maybe TRBD1 (5 bases). The germline V gene has CDR1 SEHNR and CDR2 FQNEAQ (reference sequence). CDR3 length: 12 amino acids. V was cut by 7 bases and J by 6 bases, with 9 bases left in between.

The V and J genes are TRBV27 and TRBJ1-1; a weak D match, TRBD1 (5 bases). This CDR3 has 15 amino acids. Trimming pared 6 bases from V and 1 base from J, leaving 15 bases between. CDR1 and CDR2 from the germline V gene are MNHEY and SMNVEV (reference sequence). CDR3 in DNA: TGTGCCAGCAGATATACCGGACACCGGAACACTGAAGCTTTCTTT. Amino acids: CASRYTGHRNTEAFF.

The genes are TRBV2 and TRBJ1-5; D is unclear. CDR3 size: 13 residues. Trimming left V 6 bases short and J 11 bases short, with 17 bases between. Germline loops: CDR1 SNHLY, CDR2 FYNNEI. The CDR3 reads CASSVDTFGAQHF. The CDR3 coding sequence is TGTGCCAGCAGCGTCGACACCTTCGGGGCCCAGCATTTT.

This chain joins TRBV5-1 and TRBJ1-2, with D hard to call. Deletions cut 0 bases from V and 8 bases from J, with 20 bases between. Germline CDR1 reads SGHRS; CDR2 reads YFSETQ. The CDR3 runs 16 residues. In DNA form, the CDR3 reads TGCGCCAGCAGCTTGGAGCCGGACCGCGGACCGGGGGGCTACACCTTC. It is translated as CASSLEPDRGPGGYTF.

Concerning this clone: At one end, the junction sequence differs from germline, possibly due to a read error. The V call is TRBV4-1, the J call TRBJ2-7, with D perhaps matching TRBD1 (5 bases). Germline V gene sequence: CDR1 MGHRA, CDR2 YSYEKL. The CDR3 has 17 amino acids. The CDR3 loop is CASSQDYRTSGFYGQYF. DNA for the CDR3: TGCGCCAGCAGCCAAGACTATAGGACATCAGGATTCTACGGGCAGTACTTC.

The rearrangement uses TRBV5-1 and TRBJ2-1; D is possibly TRBD2 (5 bases). The CDR3 totals 14 residues. The ends were cut back, 9 bases at V and 1 base at J, with 14 bases in the middle. The germline CDR1 and CDR2 sequences are SGHRS and YFSETQ. CDR3 sequence: CATSHGVSYNEQFF. CDR3 in DNA: TGCGCCACCTCTCACGGGGTGTCCTACAATGAGCAGTTCTTC. The variable domain in full, completed from reference TRBV5-1 and TRBJ2-1, reads KAGVTQTPRYLIKTRGQQVTLSCSPISGHRSVSWYQQTPGQGLQFLFEYFSETQRNKGNFPGRFSGRQFSNSRSEMNVSTLELGDSALYLCATSHGVSYNEQFFGPGTRLTVL.

The V and J genes are TRBV5-1 and TRBJ1-1, with 9 bases lining up with TRBD1. J was trimmed by 3 bases and V by 7 bases; bases with no gene match: 10. This CDR3 has 15 residues. CDR1 is SGHRS and CDR2 is YFSETQ in the germline V gene. The CDR3: CASFSTGGKDTEAFF. CDR3 sequence (DNA): TGCGCCAGCTTTTCGACAGGGGGAAAGGACACTGAAGCTTTCTTT. Combining the CDR3 with reference TRBV5-1 and TRBJ1-1 gives the whole variable domain KAGVTQTPRYLIKTRGQQVTLSCSPISGHRSVSWYQQTPGQGLQFLFEYFSETQRNKGNFPGRFSGRQFSNSRSEMNVSTLELGDSALYLCASFSTGGKDTEAFFGQGTRLTVV.

The chain is built from TRBV7-6 and TRBJ2-5, with D possibly TRBD1 on 6 matching bases. Germline lookup yields CDR1 SGHVS and CDR2 FNYEAQ. The length of the CDR3 is 16 residues. V gave up 1 base and J gave up 5 bases, with 17 bases separating them. CDR3 sequence (DNA): TGTGCCAGCAGCTTAGGATTACGACCGAGGGGGGAGACCCAGTACTTC. Translated, it gives CASSLGLRPRGETQYF.

This rearrangement joins TRBV5-1 to TRBJ2-2; the match to TRBD2 covers 13 bases. The J segment lost 5 bases and the V segment lost 4 bases, leaving 11 bases of the junction unmatched. CDR1 and CDR2 from the germline V gene are SGHRS and YFSETQ. This CDR3 is built from 18 residues. CDR3 in amino acids: CASSVRAGLAGSTGELFF. DNA for the CDR3: TGCGCCAGCAGCGTCCGGGCGGGACTAGCGGGATCGACCGGGGAGCTGTTTTTT.

The chain joins TRBV7-2 to TRBJ2-7; no definite D call. Germline V gives CDR1 SGHTA, CDR2 FQGNSA. V lost 5 bases and J lost 0, with 20 bases in between. The CDR3 loop spans 17 amino acids. This CDR3 reads CASSVTEDSTYSYEQYF. The CDR3 bases are TGTGCCAGCAGCGTTACTGAAGACTCCACATACTCCTACGAGCAGTACTTC.

The chain employs TRBV5-4 and TRBJ2-1; D is possibly TRBD2 (5 bases). Trimming left V 4 bases short and J 7 bases short, with 15 bases between. CDR3 length equals 14 residues. Germline values: CDR1 SGHNT, CDR2 YYREEE (reference sequence). As DNA, the CDR3 is TGTGCCAGCAGCAAGGACTCAACTACTAATGAGCAGTTCTTC. Its protein is CASSKDSTTNEQFF.

The CDR3 sequence is CASSLTSGGHLKQYF. CDR3 DNA: TGCGCCAGCAGCCTGACTAGCGGGGGGCACCTGAAGCAGTACTTC. This chain connects TRBV5-1 to TRBJ2-5; 13 nucleotides match TRBD2. CDR3 length equals 15 residues. Germline assignment: CDR1 SGHRS and CDR2 YFSETQ. J lost 11 bases, V lost 4 bases, and 11 bases had no gene match.

The chain carries TRBV9 and TRBJ2-5; 8 bases align to TRBD2. The CDR3 contains 15 residues. The J segment lost 5 bases and the V segment lost 0 bases, leaving 6 bases of the junction unmatched. The germline CDR1 and CDR2 sequences are SGDLS and YYNGEE. The CDR3, as DNA: TGTGCCAGCAGCGTAGGTAGCGGGGCTTGGGAGACCCAGTACTTC. Amino acid sequence: CASSVGSGAWETQYF.

V is TRBV4-2 and J is TRBJ2-7, with 7 nucleotides matching TRBD2. The CDR3 has 19 residues. From germline, CDR1 is LGHNA and CDR2 YNFKEQ. V shed 5 bases and J 1 base; nucleotides not matched to a gene: 20. The CDR3: CASSNRQTAGVKSSYEQYF. The CDR3 region has the DNA TGTGCCAGCAGCAACCGGCAGACGGCGGGAGTGAAATCGTCCTACGAGCAGTACTTC.

This chain joins TRBV6-6 and TRBJ2-1, with D possibly being TRBD2 (5 bases). The CDR3 consists of 16 residues. Per the germline V gene, CDR1 is MNHNY and CDR2 is SVGAGI (reference sequence). V was clipped by 7 bases and J by 0 bases, with 16 bases between them. DNA for the CDR3: TGTGCCAGCACCTCACGGACTGCAAGCTCCTACAATGAGCAGTTCTTC. Translation gives CASTSRTASSYNEQFF.

The V and J genes are TRBV29-1 and TRBJ1-1; 7 bases match TRBD1. V was pared by 7 bases and J by 3 bases, with 8 bases of the junction left unmatched. The CDR3 loop spans 13 amino acids. Germline CDR1 is SQVTM and CDR2 is ANQGSEA. The CDR3 DNA sequence: TGCAGCGCCGCCGGACAGGCTTACACTGAAGCTTTCTTT. Its protein is CSAAGQAYTEAFF.

The rearrangement uses TRBV7-9 and TRBJ1-1, with TRBD1 identical over 8 bases. The ends lost 6 bases at V and 5 bases at J; junction bases unmatched: 11. Germline CDR1 and CDR2: SEHNR and FQNEAQ (reference sequence). This CDR3 has 15 residues. In DNA form, the CDR3 reads TGTGCCAGCAGTTCCCGGGACAGGAAATTTACTGAAGCTTTCTTT. It specifies CASSSRDRKFTEAFF. The variable domain in full, completed from reference TRBV7-9 and TRBJ1-1, reads DTGVSQNPRHKITKRGQNVTFRCDPISEHNRLYWYRQTLGQGPEFLTYFQNEAQLEKSRLLSDRFSAERPKGSFSTLEIQRTEQGDSAMYLCASSSRDRKFTEAFFGQGTRLTVV.